The following is a T cell receptor beta chain sequence with its context. The data were taken from a study of blood T cell repertoires in COVID-19. Study as a whole: Samples of COVID-19 (acute and convalescent) were obtained from the United States, Italy and Spain. Sources were T cells, B-cell-depleted T cells, or PBMCs; the material itself was cDNA or gDNA.

CDR1 and CDR2 (germline): SGHAT, FQNNGV. CDR3 size: 16 residues. The V gene lost 6 bases and the J gene lost 2 bases, with 20 bases spanning the gap. In the source study's methods: Amplification of reference gene primers provided the estimated nucleated cell counts. This table comes from immunoSEQ multiplex PCR, and its TCRdb copy is limited to in-frame clones, with some not included. The D gene and trimming were derived from the DNA, and the V and J assignments and clone size from that table. The data show around 46,000 clones, 65% to 90% seen once. The TCR originated in a man aged 40-50 years with acute or convalescent COVID-19. The chain couples TRBV11-2 to TRBJ2-7, with D possibly TRBD1 on 6 matching bases. The specimen was peripheral blood. CDR3 sequence: CASSQGSGVLTYEQYF. CDR3 DNA sequence: TGTGCCAGCAGTCAGGGGTCGGGCGTATTAACCTACGAGCAGTACTTC.